This entry lists 14 T cell receptor beta chains sequenced from one sample in a study of blood T cell repertoires in COVID-19. Clones were sequenced by immunoSEQ multiplex PCR, and TCRdb holds only the in-frame ones, with some missing. This sample yields about 100,000 clones, of which less than 80% are seen a single time; about 20% belongs to the top ten. The sample comprised peripheral blood. The receptors were sampled from a man in his sixties or seventies with active or convalescent COVID-19.

The chain recombines TRBV7-2 with TRBJ2-1; TRBD2 matches 7 bases. Germline V gene data show CDR1 as SGHTA and CDR2 as FQGNSA. The CDR3 extends over 15 amino acids. V was clipped by 1 base and J by 6 bases; unmatched bases: 6. CDR3 in DNA: TGTGCCAGCAGCTTAGTACAGCGGGGTGCCAATGAGCAGTTCTTC. Translating it yields CASSLVQRGANEQFF.

This chain links TRBV11-1 with TRBJ1-1, with TRBD1 matching over 7 bases. The CDR3 contains 15 residues. From germline, CDR1 is SGHAT and CDR2 FQDESV (reference sequence). The V gene end was trimmed by 8 bases and the J gene end by 4 bases; junction bases not matched to a gene: 13. The CDR3 reads CASLKGGAGGTEAFF. The DNA for the CDR3 is TGTGCCAGCCTGAAAGGGGGCGCGGGAGGCACTGAAGCTTTCTTT.

This clone was recorded only once. This rearrangement joins TRBV5-1 to TRBJ1-1; D unclear. Germline values: CDR1 SGHRS, CDR2 YFSETQ. The CDR3 extends over 15 amino acids. Trimming shortened V by 1 base and J by 1 base, and 11 bases separated the two germline ends. The CDR3 loop is CASSLYGRENTEAFF. CDR3 DNA sequence: TGCGCCAGCAGCTTGTACGGGAGAGAGAACACTGAAGCTTTCTTT.

This clone occurred a few times. This chain connects TRBV3-1 (or the pseudogene TRBV3-2) to TRBJ1-6; D remains ambiguous. Trimming shortened V by 4 bases and J by 5 bases, and 15 bases separated the two germline ends. Germline CDR1 and CDR2: LGHDT and YNNKEL (reference sequence). The CDR3 consists of 16 residues. The CDR3 region has the DNA TGTGCCAGCAGCCCTGGCGGGCGGGCCGATAATTCACCCCTCCACTTT. Translation gives CASSPGGRADNSPLHF.

The table lists this clone with a count of one. The sample contains more than one DNA sequence encoding this CDR3. V and J are TRBV9 and TRBJ2-6; unclear D gene. The CDR3 runs to 15 residues. The germline V gene has CDR1 SGDLS and CDR2 YYNGEE. V lost 3 bases and J lost 0, with 7 bases in between. The CDR3 loop is CASSAYSSGANVLTF. The CDR3 DNA is TGTGCCAGCAGCGCCTACAGCTCTGGGGCCAACGTCCTGACTTTC.

In nucleotides, the CDR3 is TGTGCCAGCAGTTTTGGGACAGGGAATGAAAAACTGTTTTTT. It translates to CASSFGTGNEKLFF. V gene TRBV27 combines with J gene TRBJ1-4, with TRBD1 identical over 9 bases. The CDR3 has 14 amino acids. Germline V gene lookup returns CDR1 MNHEY and CDR2 SMNVEV (reference sequence). The junction had 1 base not matched to a gene; V was cut back by 3 bases and J by 5 bases.

The DNA of the CDR3 is TGCGCCAGCAGCAACGGACAGGGAGACTATGGCTACACCTTC. Its translation is CASSNGQGDYGYTF. The rearrangement joins TRBV5-1 to TRBJ1-2, with 8 bases fitting TRBD1. Trimming removed 4 bases from V and 3 bases from J; junction bases left unmatched: 5. There are 14 residues in the CDR3. Looked up from germline, CDR1 is SGHRS and CDR2 is YFSETQ.

The CDR3 sequence: CASSFPLAGGSSYNEQFF. DNA of the CDR3: TGTGCCAGCAGTTTCCCTTTAGCGGGAGGGAGCTCCTACAATGAGCAGTTCTTC. V and J are TRBV28 and TRBJ2-1; 11 nucleotides match TRBD2. The CDR3 has 18 residues. Trimming took 3 bases from V and 0 from J; bases not matched to a gene: 7. Germline V lookup: CDR1 MDHEN, CDR2 SYDVKM.

This clone appeared many times. The V gene is TRBV3-1 (or the pseudogene TRBV3-2), the J gene TRBJ1-2; TRBD1 is a possible D gene (5 bases). Trimming pared 1 base from V and 5 bases from J, leaving 11 bases between. The CDR3 spans 14 residues. Germline values: CDR1 LGHDT, CDR2 YNNKEL (reference sequence). The CDR3 nucleotides read TGTGCCAGCAGCCAAGTTTCAGGGAAATATGGCTACACCTTC. Translation gives CASSQVSGKYGYTF.

This chain links TRBV5-1 with TRBJ2-7; TRBD2 might be the D (5 bases). The CDR3 extends over 14 amino acids. Germline CDR1 is SGHRS and CDR2 is YFSETQ. The germline V and J ends were trimmed by 0 bases and 3 bases, with 10 bases remaining between them. The CDR3: CASSLDRRDYEQYF. Written as DNA, the CDR3 is TGCGCCAGCAGCTTGGATCGTCGGGACTACGAGCAGTACTTC.

CDR3 in DNA: TGCAGCGTTGCCTCTAGACAGGGCTATGGCTACACCTTC. Translated: CSVASRQGYGYTF. V and J are TRBV29-1 and TRBJ1-2, with 7 bases that match TRBD1. The germline gives CDR1 SQVTM, CDR2 ANQGSEA. This CDR3 comprises 13 residues. Unmatched junction bases numbered 6, after V lost 4 bases and J lost 4 bases. The full variable domain, in which reference TRBV29-1 and TRBJ1-2 provide the parts outside the CDR3, is SAVISQKPSRDICQRGTSLTIQCQVDSQVTMMFWYRQQPGQSLTLIATANQGSEATYESGFVIDKFPISRPNLTFSTLTVSNMSPEDSSIYLCSVASRQGYGYTFGSGTRLTVV.

The chain links TRBV5-8 to TRBJ2-7; 8 bases are shared with TRBD1. The CDR3 consists of 15 residues. V trimming: 4 bases; J trimming: 2 bases; junction bases outside the gene matches: 8. CDR1 and CDR2 from the germline V gene are SGHTS and YDEGEE. The CDR3 loop reads CASSGRTGFAYEQYF. The CDR3 nucleotides are TGTGCCAGCAGCGGCAGGACAGGGTTTGCCTACGAGCAGTACTTC.

This clone was seen just once. This chain joins TRBV30 and TRBJ2-7, with 12 nucleotides matching TRBD1. This CDR3 is built from 14 residues. In germline, CDR1 is GTSNPN, CDR2 SVGIG (reference sequence). J lost 3 bases, V lost 2 bases, and 2 bases had no gene match. CDR3 sequence: CAWSWDRGLYEQYF. CDR3 sequence (DNA): TGTGCCTGGAGTTGGGACAGGGGGCTCTACGAGCAGTACTTC.

This clone was found a few times. The genes are TRBV28 and TRBJ1-4; 8 bases map to TRBD1. Trimming took 6 bases from V and 7 from J; bases not matched to a gene: 10. The germline V gene encodes CDR1 MDHEN and CDR2 SYDVKM. CDR3 length equals 15 residues. CDR3 in amino acids: CASSSPPTGAEKLFF. The CDR3 DNA is TGTGCCAGCAGCTCACCCCCGACAGGGGCTGAAAAACTGTTTTTT.